This T cell receptor (beta chain) was retrieved from a study of T cell responses to AZD1222 COVID-19 vaccine. Notes on the study in general: Among the donors, most were white British and more were female, and clonal diversity was possibly underestimated.

The CDR3 length is 15 residues. CDR1 and CDR2 (germline): KGHDR, SFDVKD. V was pared by 5 bases and J by 6 bases, with 15 bases between. The protocol was immunoSEQ multiplex PCR, while the TCRdb copy is restricted to in-frame clones and leaves out a portion. The sample lists about 90,000 clones, more than 75% seen once, with 9.5% to 13% in the top ten. This clone showed up many times. Its antigen is currently unknown. This rearrangement joins TRBV24-1 to TRBJ2-2, with a weak D call TRBD1 (7 bases). The receptor comes from an adult who received the AZD1222 COVID-19 vaccine. Sequencing used peripheral blood, obtained 28 days after the second AZD1222 dose. In DNA form, the CDR3 reads TGTGCCACCAGTGTGCGTGACAGGGAGGCCGGGGAGCTGTTTTTT. The encoded protein is CATSVRDREAGELFF.